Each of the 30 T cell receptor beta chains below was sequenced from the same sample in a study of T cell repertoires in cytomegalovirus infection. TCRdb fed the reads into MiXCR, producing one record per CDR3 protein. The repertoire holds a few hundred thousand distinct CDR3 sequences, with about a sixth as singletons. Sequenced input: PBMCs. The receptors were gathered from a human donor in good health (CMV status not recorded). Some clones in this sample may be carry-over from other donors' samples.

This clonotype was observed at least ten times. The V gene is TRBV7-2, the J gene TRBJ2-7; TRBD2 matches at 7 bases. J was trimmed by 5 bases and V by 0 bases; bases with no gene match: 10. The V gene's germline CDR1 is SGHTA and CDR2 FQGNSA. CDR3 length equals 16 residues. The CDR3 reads CASSLAGRTSMDEQYF. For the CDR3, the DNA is TGTGCCAGCAGCTTAGCCGGACGGACTAGTATGGACGAGCAGTACTTC.

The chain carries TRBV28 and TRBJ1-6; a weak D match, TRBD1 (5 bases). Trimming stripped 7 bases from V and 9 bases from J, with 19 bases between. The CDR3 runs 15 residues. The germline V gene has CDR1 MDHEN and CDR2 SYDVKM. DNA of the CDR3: TGTGCCAGCACCACCCCTGGGGCGGGAGCTTCACCCCTCCACTTT. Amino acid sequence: CASTTPGAGASPLHF.

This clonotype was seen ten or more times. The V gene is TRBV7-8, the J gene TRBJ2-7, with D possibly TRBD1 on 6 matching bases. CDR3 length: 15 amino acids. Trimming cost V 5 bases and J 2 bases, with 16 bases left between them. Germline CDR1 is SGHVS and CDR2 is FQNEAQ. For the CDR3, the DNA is TGTGCCAGCAGCCGATCCACAGGGTTGCCCTACGAGCAGTACTTC. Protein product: CASSRSTGLPYEQYF.

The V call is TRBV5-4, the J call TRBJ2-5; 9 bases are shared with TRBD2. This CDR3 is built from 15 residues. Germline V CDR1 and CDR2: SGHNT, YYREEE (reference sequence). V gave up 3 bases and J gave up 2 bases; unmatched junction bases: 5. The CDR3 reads CASSSERGAQETQYF. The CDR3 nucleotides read TGTGCCAGCAGCTCCGAGCGGGGGGCACAAGAGACCCAGTACTTC.

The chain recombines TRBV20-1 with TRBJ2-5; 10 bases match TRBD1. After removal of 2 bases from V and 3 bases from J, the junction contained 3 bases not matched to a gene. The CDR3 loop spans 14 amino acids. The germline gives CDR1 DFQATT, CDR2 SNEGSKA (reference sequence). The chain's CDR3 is CSARSGQGKETQYF. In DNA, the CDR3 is TGCAGTGCTAGATCGGGACAGGGGAAAGAGACCCAGTACTTC.

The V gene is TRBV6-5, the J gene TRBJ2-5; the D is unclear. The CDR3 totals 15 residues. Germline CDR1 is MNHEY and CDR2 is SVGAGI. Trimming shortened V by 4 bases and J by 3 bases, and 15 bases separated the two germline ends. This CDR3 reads CASSLWTGDKETQYF. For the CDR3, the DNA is TGTGCCAGCAGTTTATGGACCGGAGACAAAGAGACCCAGTACTTC.

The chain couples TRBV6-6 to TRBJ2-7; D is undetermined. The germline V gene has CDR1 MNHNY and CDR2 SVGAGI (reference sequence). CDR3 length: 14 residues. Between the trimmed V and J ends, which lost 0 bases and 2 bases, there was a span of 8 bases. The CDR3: CASSYSRVTYEQYF. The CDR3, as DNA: TGTGCCAGCAGTTACTCACGGGTGACCTACGAGCAGTACTTC.

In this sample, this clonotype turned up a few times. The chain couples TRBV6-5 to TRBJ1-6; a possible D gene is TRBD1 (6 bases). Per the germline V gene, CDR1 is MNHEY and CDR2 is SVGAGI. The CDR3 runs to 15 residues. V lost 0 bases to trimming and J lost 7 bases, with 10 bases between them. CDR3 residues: CASSYSQGLNSPLHF. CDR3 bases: TGTGCCAGCAGTTACTCACAGGGTTTGAATTCACCCCTCCACTTT.

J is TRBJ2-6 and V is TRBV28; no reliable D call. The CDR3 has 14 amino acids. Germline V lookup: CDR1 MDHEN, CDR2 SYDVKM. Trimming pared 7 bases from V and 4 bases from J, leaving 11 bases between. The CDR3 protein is CASTHWGGANVLTF. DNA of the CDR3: TGTGCCAGCACCCACTGGGGAGGGGCCAACGTCCTGACTTTC.

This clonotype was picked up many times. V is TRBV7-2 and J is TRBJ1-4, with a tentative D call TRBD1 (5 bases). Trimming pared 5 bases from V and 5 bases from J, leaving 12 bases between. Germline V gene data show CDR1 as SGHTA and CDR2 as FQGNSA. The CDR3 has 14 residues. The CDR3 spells CASSPRRGNEKLFF. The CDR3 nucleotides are TGTGCCAGCAGCCCTCGACGGGGGAATGAAAAACTGTTTTTT.

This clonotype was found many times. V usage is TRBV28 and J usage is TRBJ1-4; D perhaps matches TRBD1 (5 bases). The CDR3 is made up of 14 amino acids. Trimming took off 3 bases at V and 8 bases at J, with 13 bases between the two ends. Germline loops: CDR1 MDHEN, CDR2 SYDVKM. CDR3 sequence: CASSFIQGIEKLFF. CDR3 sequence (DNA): TGTGCCAGCAGTTTTATTCAGGGTATCGAAAAACTGTTTTTT.

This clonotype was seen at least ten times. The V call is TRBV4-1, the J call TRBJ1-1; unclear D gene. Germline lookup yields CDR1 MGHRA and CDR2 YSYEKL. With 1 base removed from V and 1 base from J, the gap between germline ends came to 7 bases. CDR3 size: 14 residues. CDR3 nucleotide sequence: TGCGCCAGCAGCCAAGCTTCTGAGAACACTGAAGCTTTCTTT. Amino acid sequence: CASSQASENTEAFF.

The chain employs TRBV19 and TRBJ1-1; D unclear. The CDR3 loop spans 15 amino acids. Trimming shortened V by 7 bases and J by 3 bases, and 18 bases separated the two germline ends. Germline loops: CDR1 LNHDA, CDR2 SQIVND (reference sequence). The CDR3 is CASMSRRSGDTEAFF. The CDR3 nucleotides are TGTGCCAGTATGAGCCGGAGGTCTGGGGACACTGAAGCTTTCTTT.

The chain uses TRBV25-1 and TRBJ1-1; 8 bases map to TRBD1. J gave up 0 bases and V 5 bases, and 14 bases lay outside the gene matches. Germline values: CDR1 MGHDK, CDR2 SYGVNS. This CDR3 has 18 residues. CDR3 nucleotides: TGTGCCAGCAGTCAAAACCCAGGACAGGGCCGAATGAACACTGAAGCTTTCTTT. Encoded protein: CASSQNPGQGRMNTEAFF.

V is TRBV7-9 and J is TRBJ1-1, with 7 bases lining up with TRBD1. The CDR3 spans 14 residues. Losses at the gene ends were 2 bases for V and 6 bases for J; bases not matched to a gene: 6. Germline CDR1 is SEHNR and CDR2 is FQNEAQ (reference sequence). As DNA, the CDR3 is TGTGCCAGCAGCTTAACGACAGGGTTCGCTGAAGCTTTCTTT. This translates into CASSLTTGFAEAFF.

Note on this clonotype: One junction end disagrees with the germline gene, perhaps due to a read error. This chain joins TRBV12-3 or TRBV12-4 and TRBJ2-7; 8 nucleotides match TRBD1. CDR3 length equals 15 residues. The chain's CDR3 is CASSLRGQGRYGQYF. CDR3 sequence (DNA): TGTGCCAGCAGTCTCAGGGGGCAAGGGCGCTACGGGCAGTACTTC.

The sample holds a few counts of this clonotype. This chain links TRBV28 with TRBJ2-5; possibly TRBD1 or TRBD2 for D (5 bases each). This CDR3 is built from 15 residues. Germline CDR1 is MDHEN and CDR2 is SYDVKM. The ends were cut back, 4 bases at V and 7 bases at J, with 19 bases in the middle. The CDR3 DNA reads TGTGCCAGCAGTTCCCCCAGGGACGGAAAGTTGACCCAGTACTTC. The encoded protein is CASSSPRDGKLTQYF.

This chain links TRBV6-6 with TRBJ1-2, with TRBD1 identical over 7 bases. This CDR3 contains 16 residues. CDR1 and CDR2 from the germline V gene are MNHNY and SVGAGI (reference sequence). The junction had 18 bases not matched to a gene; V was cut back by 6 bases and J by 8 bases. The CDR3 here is CASRDRDTGGSKGYTF. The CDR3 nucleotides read TGTGCCAGCAGAGACAGGGACACGGGCGGGTCTAAAGGCTACACCTTC.

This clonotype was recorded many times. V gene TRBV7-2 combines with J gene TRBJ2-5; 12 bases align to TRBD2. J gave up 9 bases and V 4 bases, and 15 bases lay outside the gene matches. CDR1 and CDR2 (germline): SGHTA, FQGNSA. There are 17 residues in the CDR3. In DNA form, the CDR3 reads TGTGCCAGCAGCTCTTGGACTAGCGGGGTCCTCCAAGCGGCCCAGTACTTC. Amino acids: CASSSWTSGVLQAAQYF.

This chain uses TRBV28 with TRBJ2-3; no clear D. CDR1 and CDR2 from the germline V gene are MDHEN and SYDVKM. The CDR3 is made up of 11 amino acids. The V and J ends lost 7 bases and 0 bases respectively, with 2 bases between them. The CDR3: CASKSTDTQYF. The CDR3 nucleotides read TGTGCCAGCAAGAGCACAGATACGCAGTATTTT.

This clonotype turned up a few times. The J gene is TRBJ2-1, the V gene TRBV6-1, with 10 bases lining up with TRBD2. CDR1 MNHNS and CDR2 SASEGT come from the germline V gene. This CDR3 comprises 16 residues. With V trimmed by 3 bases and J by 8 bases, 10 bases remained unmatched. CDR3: CASSEADPSGGYEQFF. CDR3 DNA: TGTGCCAGCAGTGAGGCGGATCCTAGCGGGGGCTATGAGCAGTTCTTC.

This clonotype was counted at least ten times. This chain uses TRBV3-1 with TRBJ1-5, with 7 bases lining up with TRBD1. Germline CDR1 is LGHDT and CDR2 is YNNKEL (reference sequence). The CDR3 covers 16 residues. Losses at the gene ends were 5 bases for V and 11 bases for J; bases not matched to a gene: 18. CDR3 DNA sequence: TGTGCCAGCAGCAATTTACAGGGGTCCCCCGGAGAAGCCCAGCATTTT. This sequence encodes CASSNLQGSPGEAQHF.

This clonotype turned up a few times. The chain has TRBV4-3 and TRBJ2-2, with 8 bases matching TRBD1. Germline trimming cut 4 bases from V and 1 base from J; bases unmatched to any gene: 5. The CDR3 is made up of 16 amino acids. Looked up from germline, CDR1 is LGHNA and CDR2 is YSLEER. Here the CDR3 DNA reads TGCGCCAGCAGCCCACGGACAGGGCAGAACACCGGGGAGCTGTTTTTT. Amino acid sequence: CASSPRTGQNTGELFF.

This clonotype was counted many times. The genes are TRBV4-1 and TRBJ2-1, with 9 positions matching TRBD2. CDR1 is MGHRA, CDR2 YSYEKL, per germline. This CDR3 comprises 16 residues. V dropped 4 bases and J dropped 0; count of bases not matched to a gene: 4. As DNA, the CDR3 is TGCGCCAGCAGCCCGCTAGCGGGGTCCTCCTACAATGAGCAGTTCTTC. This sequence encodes CASSPLAGSSYNEQFF.

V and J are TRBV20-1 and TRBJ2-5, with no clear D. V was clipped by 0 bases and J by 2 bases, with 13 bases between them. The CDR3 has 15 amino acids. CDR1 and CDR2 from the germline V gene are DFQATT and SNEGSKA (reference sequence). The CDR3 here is CSARDLLGFQETQYF. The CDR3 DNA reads TGCAGTGCTAGAGATCTTTTAGGTTTTCAAGAGACCCAGTACTTC.

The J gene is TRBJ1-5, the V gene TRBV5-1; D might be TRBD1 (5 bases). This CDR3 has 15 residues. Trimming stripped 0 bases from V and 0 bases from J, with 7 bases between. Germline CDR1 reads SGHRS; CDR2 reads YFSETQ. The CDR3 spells CASSLEGNSNQPQHF. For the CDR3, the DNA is TGCGCCAGCAGCTTGGAGGGGAATAGCAATCAGCCCCAGCATTTT.

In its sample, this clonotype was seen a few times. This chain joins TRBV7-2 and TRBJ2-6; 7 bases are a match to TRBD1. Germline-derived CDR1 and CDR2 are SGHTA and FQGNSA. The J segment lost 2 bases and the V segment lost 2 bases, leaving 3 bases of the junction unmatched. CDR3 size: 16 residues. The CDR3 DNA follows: TGTGCCAGCAGCTTAAGCCAGGGGGCTGGGGCCAACGTCCTGACTTTC. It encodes CASSLSQGAGANVLTF.

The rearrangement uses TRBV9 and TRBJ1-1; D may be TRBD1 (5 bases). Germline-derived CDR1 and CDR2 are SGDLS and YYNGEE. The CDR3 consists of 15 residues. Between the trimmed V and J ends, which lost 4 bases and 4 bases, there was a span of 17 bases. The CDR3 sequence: CASSPPARGFTEAFF. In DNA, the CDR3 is TGTGCCAGCAGCCCCCCCGCCCGGGGGTTCACTGAAGCTTTCTTT.

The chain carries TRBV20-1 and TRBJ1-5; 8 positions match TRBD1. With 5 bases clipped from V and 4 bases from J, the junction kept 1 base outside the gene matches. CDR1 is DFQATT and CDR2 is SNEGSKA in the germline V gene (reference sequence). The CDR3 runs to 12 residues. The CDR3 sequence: CSAGTGNQPQHF. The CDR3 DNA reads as TGCAGTGCTGGGACAGGAAATCAGCCCCAGCATTTT.

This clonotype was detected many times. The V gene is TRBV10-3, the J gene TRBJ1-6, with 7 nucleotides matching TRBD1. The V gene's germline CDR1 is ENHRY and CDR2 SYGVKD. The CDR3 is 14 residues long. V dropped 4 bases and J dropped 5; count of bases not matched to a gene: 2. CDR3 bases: TGTGCCATCAGTGCCGGGACAGATAATTCACCCCTCCACTTT. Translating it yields CAISAGTDNSPLHF.